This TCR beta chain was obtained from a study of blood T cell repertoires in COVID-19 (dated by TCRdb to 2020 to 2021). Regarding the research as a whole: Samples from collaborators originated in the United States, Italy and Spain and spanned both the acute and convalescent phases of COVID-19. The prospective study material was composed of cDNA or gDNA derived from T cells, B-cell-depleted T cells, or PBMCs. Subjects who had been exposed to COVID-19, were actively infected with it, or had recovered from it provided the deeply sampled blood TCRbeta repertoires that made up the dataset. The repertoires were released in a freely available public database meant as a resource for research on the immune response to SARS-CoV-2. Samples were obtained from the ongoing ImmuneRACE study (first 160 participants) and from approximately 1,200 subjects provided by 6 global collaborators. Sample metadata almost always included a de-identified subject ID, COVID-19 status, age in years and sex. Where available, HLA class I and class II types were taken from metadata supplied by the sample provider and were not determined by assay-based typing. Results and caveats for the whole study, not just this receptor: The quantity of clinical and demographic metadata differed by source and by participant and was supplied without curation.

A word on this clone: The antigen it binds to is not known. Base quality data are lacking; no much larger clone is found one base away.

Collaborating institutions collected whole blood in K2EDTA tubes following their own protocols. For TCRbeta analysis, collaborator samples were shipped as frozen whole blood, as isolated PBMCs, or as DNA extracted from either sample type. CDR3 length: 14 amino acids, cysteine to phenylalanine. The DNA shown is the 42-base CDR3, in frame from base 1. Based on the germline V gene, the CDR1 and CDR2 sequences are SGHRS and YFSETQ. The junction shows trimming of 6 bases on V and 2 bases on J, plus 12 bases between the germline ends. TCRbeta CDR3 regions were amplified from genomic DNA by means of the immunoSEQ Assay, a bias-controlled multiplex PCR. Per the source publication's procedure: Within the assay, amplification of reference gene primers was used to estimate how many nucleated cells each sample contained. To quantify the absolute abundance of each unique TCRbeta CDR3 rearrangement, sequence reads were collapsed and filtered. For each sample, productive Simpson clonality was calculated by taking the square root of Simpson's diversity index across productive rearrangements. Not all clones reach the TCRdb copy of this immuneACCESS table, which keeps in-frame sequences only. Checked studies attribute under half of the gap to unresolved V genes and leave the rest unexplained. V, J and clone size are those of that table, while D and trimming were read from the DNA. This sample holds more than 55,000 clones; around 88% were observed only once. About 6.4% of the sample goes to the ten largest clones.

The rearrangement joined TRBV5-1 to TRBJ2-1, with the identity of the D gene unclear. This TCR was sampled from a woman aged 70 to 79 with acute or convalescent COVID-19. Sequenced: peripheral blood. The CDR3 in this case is CASILYPAYNEQFF. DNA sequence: TGCGCCAGCATCCTCTATCCGGCCTACAATGAGCAGTTCTTC.